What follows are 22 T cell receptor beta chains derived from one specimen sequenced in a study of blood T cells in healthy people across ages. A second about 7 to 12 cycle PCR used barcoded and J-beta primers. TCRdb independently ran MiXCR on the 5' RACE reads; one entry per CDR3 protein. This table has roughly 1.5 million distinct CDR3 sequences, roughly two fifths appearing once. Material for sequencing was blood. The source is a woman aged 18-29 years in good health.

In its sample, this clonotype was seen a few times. CDR3 in amino acids: CASSLSQPTGRASYTF. CDR3 in DNA: TGTGCCAGCAGCTTATCCCAGCCTACAGGGCGGGCGAGCTACACCTTC. This chain uses TRBV7-8 with TRBJ1-2; possible D gene TRBD1, 6 bases. Germline CDR1 reads SGHVS; CDR2 reads FQNEAQ. The V gene lost 2 bases and the J gene lost 9 bases, with 22 bases spanning the gap. This CDR3 is 16 amino acids long.

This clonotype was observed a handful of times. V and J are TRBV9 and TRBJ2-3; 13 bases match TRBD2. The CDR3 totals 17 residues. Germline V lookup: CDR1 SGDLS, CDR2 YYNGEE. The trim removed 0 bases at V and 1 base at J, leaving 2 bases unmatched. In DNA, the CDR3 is TGTGCCAGCAGCGTAGGGACTAGCGGGAGAGGCACAGATACGCAGTATTTT. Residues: CASSVGTSGRGTDTQYF.

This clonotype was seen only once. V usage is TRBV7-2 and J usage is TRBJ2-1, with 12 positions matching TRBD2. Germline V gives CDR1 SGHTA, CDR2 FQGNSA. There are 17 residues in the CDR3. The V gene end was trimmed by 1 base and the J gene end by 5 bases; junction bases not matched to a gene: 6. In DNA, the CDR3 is TGTGCCAGCAGCTTAGTCTCTAGCGGGAGGGAGGACAATGAGCAGTTCTTC. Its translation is CASSLVSSGREDNEQFF. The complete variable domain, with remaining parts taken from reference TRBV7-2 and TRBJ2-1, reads GAGVSQSPSNKVTEKGKDVELRCDPISGHTALYWYRQSLGQGLEFLIYFQGNSAPDKSGLPSDRFSAERTGGSVSTLTIQRTQQEDSAVYLCASSLVSSGREDNEQFFGPGTRLTVL.

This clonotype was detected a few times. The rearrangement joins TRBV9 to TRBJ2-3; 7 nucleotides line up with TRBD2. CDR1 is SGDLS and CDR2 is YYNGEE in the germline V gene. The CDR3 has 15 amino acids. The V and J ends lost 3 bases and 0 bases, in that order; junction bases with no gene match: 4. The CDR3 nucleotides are TGTGCCAGCAGCGGCGGGGGTACTAGCACAGATACGCAGTATTTT. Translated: CASSGGGTSTDTQYF.

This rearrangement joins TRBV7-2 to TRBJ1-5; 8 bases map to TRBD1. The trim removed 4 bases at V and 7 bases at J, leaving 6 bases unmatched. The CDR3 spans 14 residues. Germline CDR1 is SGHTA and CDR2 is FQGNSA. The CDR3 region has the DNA TGTGCCAGCAGCTCCGACAGGGGTTTCCAGCCCCAGCATTTT. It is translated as CASSSDRGFQPQHF.

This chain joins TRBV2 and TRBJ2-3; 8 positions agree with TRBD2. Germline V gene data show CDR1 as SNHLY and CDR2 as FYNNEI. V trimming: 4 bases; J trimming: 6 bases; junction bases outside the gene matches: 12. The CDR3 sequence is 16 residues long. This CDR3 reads CASSGSGAINGDTQYF. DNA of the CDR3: TGTGCCAGCAGTGGTAGCGGGGCGATCAACGGGGATACGCAGTATTTT.

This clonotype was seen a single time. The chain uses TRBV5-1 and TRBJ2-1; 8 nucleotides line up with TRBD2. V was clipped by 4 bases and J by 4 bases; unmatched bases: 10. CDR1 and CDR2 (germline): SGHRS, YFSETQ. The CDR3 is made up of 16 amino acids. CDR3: CASSPSPGLVYNEQFF. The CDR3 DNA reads TGCGCCAGCAGCCCATCACCGGGACTAGTTTACAATGAGCAGTTCTTC.

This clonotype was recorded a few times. The CDR3 spells CASSYEMNTEAFF. DNA of the CDR3: TGTGCCAGCAGTTACGAGATGAACACTGAAGCTTTCTTT. The chain carries TRBV6-5 and TRBJ1-1; D not certain. The CDR3 has 13 residues. Germline assignment: CDR1 MNHEY and CDR2 SVGAGI. The V end lost 2 bases, the J end lost 0 bases, and 4 bases lay between the germline ends.

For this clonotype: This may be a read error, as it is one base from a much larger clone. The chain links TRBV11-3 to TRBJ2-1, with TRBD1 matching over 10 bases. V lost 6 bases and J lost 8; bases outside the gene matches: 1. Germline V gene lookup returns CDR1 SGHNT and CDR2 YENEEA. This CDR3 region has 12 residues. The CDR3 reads CASRGTGDEQFF. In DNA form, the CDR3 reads TGTGCCAGCAGAGGGACAGGGGATGAGCAGTTCTTC.

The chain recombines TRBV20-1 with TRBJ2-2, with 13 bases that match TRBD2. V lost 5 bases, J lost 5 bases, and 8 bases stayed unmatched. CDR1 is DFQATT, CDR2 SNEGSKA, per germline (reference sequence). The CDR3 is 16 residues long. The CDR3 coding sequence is TGCAGTGCTGGCGGACTAGCGGGAGTGAGGACCGGGGAGCTGTTTTTT. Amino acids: CSAGGLAGVRTGELFF.

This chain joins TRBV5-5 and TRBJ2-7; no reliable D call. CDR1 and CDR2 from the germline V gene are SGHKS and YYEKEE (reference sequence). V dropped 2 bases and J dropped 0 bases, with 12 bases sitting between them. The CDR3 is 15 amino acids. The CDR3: CASSFTAARSYEQYF. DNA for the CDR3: TGTGCCAGCAGCTTTACCGCAGCCCGCTCCTACGAGCAGTACTTC.

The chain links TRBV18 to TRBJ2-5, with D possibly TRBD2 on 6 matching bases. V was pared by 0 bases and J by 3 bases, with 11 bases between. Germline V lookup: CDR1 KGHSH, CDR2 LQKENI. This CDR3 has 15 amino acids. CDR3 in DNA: TGTGCCAGCTCACCACCGGGACTGGAAAAAGAGACCCAGTACTTC. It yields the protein CASSPPGLEKETQYF.

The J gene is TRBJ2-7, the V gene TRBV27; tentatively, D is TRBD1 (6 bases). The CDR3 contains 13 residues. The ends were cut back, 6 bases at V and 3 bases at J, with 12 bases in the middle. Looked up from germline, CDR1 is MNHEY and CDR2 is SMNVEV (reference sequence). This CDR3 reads CASRRGQFYEQYF. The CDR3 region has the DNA TGTGCCAGCAGAAGAGGACAGTTCTACGAGCAGTACTTC.

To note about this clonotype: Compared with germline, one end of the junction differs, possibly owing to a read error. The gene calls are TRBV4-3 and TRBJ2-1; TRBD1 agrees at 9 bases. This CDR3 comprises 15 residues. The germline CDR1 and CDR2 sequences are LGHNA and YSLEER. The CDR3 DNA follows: TGCGCCAGCAGCCGGGACAGGGCTGGATACAGTGAGCAGTTCTTC. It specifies CASSRDRAGYSEQFF.

The CDR3 nucleotides are TGTGCCAGCAGCCTTAAGACGGGACTTCCCTACGAGCAGTACTTC. It specifies CASSLKTGLPYEQYF. This chain uses TRBV27 with TRBJ2-7; D perhaps matches TRBD2 (6 bases). The CDR3 totals 15 residues. CDR1 and CDR2 from the germline V gene are MNHEY and SMNVEV (reference sequence). Trimming cost V 6 bases and J 2 bases, with 17 bases left between them.

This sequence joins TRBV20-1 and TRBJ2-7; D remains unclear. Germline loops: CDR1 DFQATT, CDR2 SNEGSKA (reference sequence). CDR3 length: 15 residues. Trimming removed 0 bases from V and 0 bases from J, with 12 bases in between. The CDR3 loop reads CSARDHAAISYEQYF. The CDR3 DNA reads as TGCAGTGCTAGAGATCACGCAGCCATCTCCTACGAGCAGTACTTC.

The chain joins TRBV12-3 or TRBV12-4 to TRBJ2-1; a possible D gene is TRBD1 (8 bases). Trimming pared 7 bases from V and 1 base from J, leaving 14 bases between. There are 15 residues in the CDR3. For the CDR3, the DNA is TGTGCCAGCAACAGGGGGGGGGCATCCTACAATGAGCAGTTCTTC. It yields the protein CASNRGGASYNEQFF.

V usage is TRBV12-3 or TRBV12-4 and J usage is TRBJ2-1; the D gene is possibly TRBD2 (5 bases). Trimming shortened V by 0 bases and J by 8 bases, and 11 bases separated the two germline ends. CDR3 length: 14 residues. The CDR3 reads CASSLAVRADEQFF. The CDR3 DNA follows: TGTGCCAGCAGTTTAGCCGTGCGGGCGGATGAGCAGTTCTTC.

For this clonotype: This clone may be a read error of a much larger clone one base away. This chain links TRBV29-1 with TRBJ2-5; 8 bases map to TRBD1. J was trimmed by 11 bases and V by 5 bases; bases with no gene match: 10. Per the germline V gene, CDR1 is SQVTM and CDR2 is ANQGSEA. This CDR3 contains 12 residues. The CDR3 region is CSVRTGKNEQYF. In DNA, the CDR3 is TGCAGCGTTCGGACAGGGAAGAATGAGCAGTACTTC.

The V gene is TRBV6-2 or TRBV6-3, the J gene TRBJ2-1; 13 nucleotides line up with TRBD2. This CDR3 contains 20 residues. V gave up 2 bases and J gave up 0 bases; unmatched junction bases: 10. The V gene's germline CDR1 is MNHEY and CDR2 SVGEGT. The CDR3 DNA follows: TGTGCCAGCAGTTACGTCCTGACTAGCGGGGGGCTGAGCTCCTACAATGAGCAGTTCTTC. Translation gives CASSYVLTSGGLSSYNEQFF.

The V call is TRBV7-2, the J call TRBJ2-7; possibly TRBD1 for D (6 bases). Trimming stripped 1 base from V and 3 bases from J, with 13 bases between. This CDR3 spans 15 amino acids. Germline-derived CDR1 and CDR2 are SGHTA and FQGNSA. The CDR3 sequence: CASSLVGQTDYEQYF. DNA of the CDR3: TGTGCCAGCAGCTTAGTCGGACAGACTGACTACGAGCAGTACTTC. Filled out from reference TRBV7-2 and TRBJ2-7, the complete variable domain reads GAGVSQSPSNKVTEKGKDVELRCDPISGHTALYWYRQSLGQGLEFLIYFQGNSAPDKSGLPSDRFSAERTGGSVSTLTIQRTQQEDSAVYLCASSLVGQTDYEQYFGPGTRLTVT.

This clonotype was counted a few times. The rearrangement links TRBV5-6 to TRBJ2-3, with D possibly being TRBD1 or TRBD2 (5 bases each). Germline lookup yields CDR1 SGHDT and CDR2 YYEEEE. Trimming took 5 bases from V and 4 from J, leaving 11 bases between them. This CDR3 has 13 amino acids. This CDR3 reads CASSNRGPDTQYF. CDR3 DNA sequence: TGTGCCAGCAGTAACCGGGGCCCAGATACGCAGTATTTT.